A single sample gave rise to the 9 T cell receptor beta chains below, sequenced in a study of graft-versus-host responses after intestinal transplantation. Intraepithelial lymphocytes and lamina propria lymphocytes were released through processing of graft tissue. TCRdb's table, derived via immunoSEQ multiplex PCR, lists solely in-frame clones and lacks some. The sample lists about 17,000 clones; less than 85% were seen once. The material sequenced was ileum tissue, taken 17 days after transplant. Receptors were obtained from a human patient who received an intestinal transplant, so some T cells may come from the graft donor.

The chain is built from TRBV4-1 and TRBJ1-5; D remains ambiguous. Germline lookup yields CDR1 MGHRA and CDR2 YSYEKL. Trimming shortened V by 4 bases and J by 0 bases, and 10 bases separated the two germline ends. The CDR3 has 15 amino acids. CDR3 residues: CASSLGYYSNQPQHF. The CDR3 region has the DNA TGCGCCAGCAGCCTTGGGTACTATAGCAATCAGCCCCAGCATTTT.

The chain is built from TRBV28 and TRBJ2-3; D is perhaps TRBD2 (6 bases). V lost 5 bases and J 5 bases, leaving 14 bases between the germline ends. CDR3 length equals 14 residues. In germline, CDR1 is MDHEN, CDR2 SYDVKM. The CDR3 DNA reads TGTGCCAGCAGTGTGTTCCGGGGAGGAGATACGCAGTATTTT. Translating gives CASSVFRGGDTQYF.

The chain is built from TRBV9 and TRBJ2-1, with a possible D match to TRBD2 (6 bases). There are 18 residues in the CDR3. Germline V lookup: CDR1 SGDLS, CDR2 YYNGEE. Trimming took off 0 bases at V and 0 bases at J, with 16 bases between the two ends. The CDR3 DNA follows: TGTGCCAGCAGCGTAGGAGGGGACTGGCCAAGCTCCTACAATGAGCAGTTCTTC. This encodes CASSVGGDWPSSYNEQFF.

This clone has a single count. This chain connects TRBV5-4 to TRBJ2-5; 9 nucleotides match TRBD1. V dropped 4 bases and J dropped 4; count of bases not matched to a gene: 8. The CDR3 loop spans 15 amino acids. CDR1 and CDR2 (germline): SGHNT, YYREEE (reference sequence). CDR3 sequence: CASSPGTGWTETQYF. The CDR3 DNA reads TGTGCCAGCAGCCCCGGGACAGGGTGGACAGAGACCCAGTACTTC.

The CDR3 loop is CASSERRVNGYTF. CDR3 sequence (DNA): TGTGCCAGCAGTGAACGCAGGGTGAATGGCTACACCTTC. This chain links TRBV2 with TRBJ1-2; a possible D gene is TRBD1 (5 bases). CDR1 is SNHLY and CDR2 is FYNNEI in the germline V gene. There are 13 residues in the CDR3. V was cut by 2 bases and J by 6 bases, with 10 bases left in between.

In nucleotides, the CDR3 is TGTGCCAGAAGCTTGGGGCAGGGGGCCCCTAATGAAAAACTGTTTTTT. Its protein is CARSLGQGAPNEKLFF. The rearrangement joins TRBV5-3 to TRBJ1-4, with 8 bases aligning to TRBD1. TRBV5-3 is treated as an ORF (open reading frame) with a function not yet certain. V was clipped by 0 bases and J by 3 bases; unmatched bases: 4. The length of the CDR3 is 16 residues.

The chain links TRBV5-6 to TRBJ2-7, with 9 bases identical to TRBD2. This CDR3 has 14 amino acids. Trimming took 3 bases from V and 7 from J; bases not matched to a gene: 8. Germline CDR1 SGHDT, CDR2 YYEEEE. In DNA form, the CDR3 reads TGTGCCAGCAGCTCGGGGACTAGCCTATTTGAGCAGTACTTC. Its protein product is CASSSGTSLFEQYF.

V usage is TRBV27 and J usage is TRBJ1-1, with D hard to call. In germline, CDR1 is MNHEY, CDR2 SMNVEV (reference sequence). CDR3 length: 14 amino acids. Trimming stripped 6 bases from V and 3 bases from J, with 14 bases between. The CDR3 here is CASRRRFGDTEAFF. The CDR3 DNA is TGTGCCAGCAGACGTCGATTTGGGGACACTGAAGCTTTCTTT.

J is TRBJ2-1 and V is TRBV7-9, with no clear D. Germline V gives CDR1 SEHNR, CDR2 FQNEAQ (reference sequence). The CDR3 covers 13 residues. With 2 bases removed from V and 4 bases from J, the gap between germline ends came to 6 bases. CDR3 nucleotides: TGTGCCAGCAGCTTACAGCTTTACAATGAGCAGTTCTTC. Its translation is CASSLQLYNEQFF.